Given below is one TCR beta chain in context. What this receptor recognizes is not known. The input lacks base qualities; no much larger clone sits a single base away. Additional DNA sequences in this sample encode the identical CDR3. Interpreted using the paper, the time point label stands for: baseline before first vaccination. Vaccinee samples were obtained from the UK trials COV001 and COV002, which included a single-blind randomized controlled phase 2/3 trial of AZD1222 (ChAdOx1 nCoV-19) in healthy adults. For TCRbeta chain sequencing, PBMC samples were collected from trial participants at day 0 and at day 28 after the second dose. This specimen belongs to a study of T cell responses to AZD1222 COVID-19 vaccine (dated by TCRdb to about 2021). A note on the overall study: AZD1222 recipients whose second dose came at about 4 weeks and those whose second dose came at about 12 weeks were combined into one group, since spike-specific TCR depth and breadth did not differ between the two schedules. A total of 230 to 250 trial participants underwent TCR sequencing, of whom under 220 had received two doses of AZD1222 and some 25 had received two doses of the MenACWY control vaccine. Enrollment into the trials was organized by age into subgroups of 18-55, 56-69 and 70-plus years, and those subgroups contained roughly 150, 30 and 60 TCR-sequenced participants, respectively.

The paper's findings and limits, for the study overall: The vaccine-associated CD4 TCRs covered the entire spike protein, and the dominant responses fell in regions 160-218 and 743-854. After two AZD1222 doses, both the breadth and the depth of spike-specific TCRs were significantly higher than at day 0 and than in MenACWY recipients. Reportedly, close to half of the unique spike-specific TCRs recognized epitopes lying outside the regions that are mutated in the B.1.351 and B.1.1.7 variants. Because no day 14 peak-response samples were available, repertoires were characterized only after the peak T cell response. Participants were mostly white British, with more females than males. The authors suggested clonal diversity may have been underestimated. Conclusions about previously exposed vaccinees are limited, since just six AZD1222 recipients were seropositive for SARS-CoV-2 at baseline. The 56-69-year group was small, and its depth increase did not reach significance, likely because of low power.

V and J lose 0 bases and 4 bases, and a span of 7 bases separates them. The CDR3 sequence holds 14 residues, the cysteine and phenylalanine included. Only the CDR3 portion is preserved as DNA: 42 bases, with reading frame beginning at the first base. As encoded in the germline V gene, CDR1 is MNHEY while CDR2 is SVGAGI. The CDR3 regions of human TCRbeta chains were subjected to immunosequencing. The published analysis was carried out like this. TCRs in the repertoires were matched against a reference library of SARS-CoV-2-specific TCRs that had been generated with the MIRA antigen-specificity platform. Breadth was defined as the fraction of unique TCRs that were SARS-CoV-2-associated. Depth was defined as the fraction of total T cells that were SARS-CoV-2-associated. Using the MIRA data, each spike-specific TCR was assigned both to the spike region to which the TCR was reactive and to a CD4 or CD8 class. Log10-transformed breadth and depth values were compared by one-way ANOVA with Sidak's multiple comparisons tests. The clones in this table, taken by TCRdb from immuneACCESS, are in-frame only. Not every clone is retained; where verified, under half of the shortfall comes from an unresolved V gene, and the cause of the rest is unknown. Clonal size and the V and J genes are those of that table, whereas D and trimming came from the DNA. For this sample the table gives 140,000 or so clones, of which roughly nine tenths were detected only once. The ten most abundant clones make up more than 1.5% of the sample.

Sequencing used peripheral blood, obtained on day 0 of AZD1222 vaccination. This TCR derives from an adult in good health. The V and J segments used are TRBV6-5 and TRBJ1-5; the D gene remains uncertain. The DNA is TGTGCCAGCAGTTACTCGAGTTCTAATCAGCCCCAGCATTTT. This yields the protein CASSYSSSNQPQHF.